Included here is one TCR beta chain sequence, with context. The data were obtained in a study of CD8 T cells in ankylosing spondylitis. Trimming pared 0 bases from V and 6 bases from J, leaving 8 bases between. CDR1 and CDR2 from the germline V gene are GTSNPN and SVGIG (reference sequence). This CDR3 comprises 12 residues. TCRdb itself ran the 5' RACE reads through MiXCR, one entry per CDR3 protein. The sample shows approximately 290,000 distinct CDR3 sequences, less than 25% of them seen only once. The genes are TRBV30 and TRBJ1-2; D gene ambiguous. The receptor was isolated from a female donor with ankylosing spondylitis or in good health (not recorded which). The sequenced material came from blood, either unsorted or a sorted T cell fraction (not recorded which). For the CDR3, the DNA is TGTGCCTGGAGTGTAAGGGCGCATGGCTACACCTTC. Amino acid sequence: CAWSVRAHGYTF.